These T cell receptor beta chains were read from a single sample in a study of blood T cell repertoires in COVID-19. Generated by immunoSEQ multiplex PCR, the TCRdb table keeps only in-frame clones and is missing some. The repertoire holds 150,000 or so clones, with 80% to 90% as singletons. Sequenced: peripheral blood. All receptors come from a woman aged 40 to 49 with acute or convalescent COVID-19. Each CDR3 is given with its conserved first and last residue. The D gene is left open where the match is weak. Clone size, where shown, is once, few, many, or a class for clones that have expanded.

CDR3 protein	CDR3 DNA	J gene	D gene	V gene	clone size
CASSLGADYEQYF	TGTGCCAGCAGCTTAGGAGCTGACTACGAGCAGTACTTC	TRBJ2-7	.	TRBV7-8	few
CASSHYPGQGNGYTF	TGTGCCAGCAGCCATTATCCCGGACAGGGCAATGGCTACACCTTC	TRBJ1-2	TRBD1	TRBV14	.
CASSQIHNQRLAGFNDTQYF	TGCGCCAGCAGTCAAATCCATAATCAAAGACTAGCTGGTTTTAATGATACGCAGTATTTT	TRBJ2-3	TRBD2	TRBV23-1	.
CASRFDSPFATNEKLFF	TGTGCCAGCAGGTTTGACAGCCCGTTTGCAACTAATGAAAAACTGTTTTTT	TRBJ1-4	.	TRBV2	.
CASSLDTPIETQYF	TGCGCCAGCAGCTTGGACACACCCATAGAGACCCAGTACTTC	TRBJ2-5	.	TRBV5-1	.
CASSLGRETQYF	TGTGCCAGCAGCTTAGGCCGGGAGACCCAGTACTTC	TRBJ2-5	.	TRBV11-2	.
CASSAGLAGGWQETQYF	TGTGCCAGCAGCGCGGGACTAGCGGGAGGGTGGCAAGAGACCCAGTACTTC	TRBJ2-5	TRBD2	TRBV11-3	.
CASNRGILAKNIQYF	TGTGCCAGTAACCGGGGAATCTTAGCCAAAAACATTCAGTACTTC	TRBJ2-4	.	TRBV19	.
CASSLSIPDRGPTYEQYF	TGTGCCAGCAGCCTCTCAATACCAGACAGGGGACCGACTTACGAGCAGTACTTC	TRBJ2-7	TRBD1	TRBV3-1/TRBV3-2	.
CASRGGTSGIFGQYF	TGTGCCAGCAGGGGGGGGACTAGCGGGATCTTTGGCCAGTACTTC	TRBJ2-5	TRBD2	TRBV6-5	.
CASSVGGQQETQYF	TGTGCCAGCAGCGTAGGGGGACAGCAAGAGACCCAGTACTTC	TRBJ2-5	TRBD1	TRBV9	.
CASSIDRGFGYTF	TGTGCCAGTAGTATAGATCGGGGGTTTGGCTACACCTTC	TRBJ1-2	.	TRBV19	.
CASSATGTGNTEAFF	TGTGCCAGCAGTGCTACCGGGACAGGGAACACTGAAGCTTTCTTT	TRBJ1-1	TRBD1	TRBV28	.
CASSIQLAGTDTQYF	TGTGCCAGTAGTATACAACTAGCGGGCACAGATACGCAGTATTTT	TRBJ2-3	TRBD2	TRBV19	.
CASRQEGGITEAFF	TGTGCCAGCCGACAAGAGGGGGGGATCACTGAAGCTTTCTTT	TRBJ1-1	.	TRBV5-5	.
CASNLNWNTGELFF	TGTGCTAGCAACCTTAACTGGAACACCGGGGAGCTGTTTTTT	TRBJ2-2	.	TRBV12-5	.
CASSRDRDTEAFF	TGCGCCAGCAGCCGGGACAGGGACACTGAAGCTTTCTTT	TRBJ1-1	TRBD1	TRBV5-1	.
CASSLARNYGYTF	TGTGCCAGCAGTTTAGCACGGAACTATGGCTACACCTTC	TRBJ1-2	.	TRBV27	.
CASSQGTGSTDTQYF	TGTGCCAGCAGCCAAGGTACAGGGAGCACAGATACGCAGTATTTT	TRBJ2-3	.	TRBV4-2	.
CASSLAPTSGGYNEQFF	TGTGCCAGCAGCTTAGCCCCCACTAGCGGGGGATACAATGAGCAGTTCTTC	TRBJ2-1	TRBD2	TRBV11-3	.
CASSPIGDSGNTIYF	TGCGCCAGCAGCCCGATCGGAGACTCTGGAAACACCATATATTTT	TRBJ1-3	.	TRBV5-1	.
CASSLGRTAGDIQYF	TGTGCCAGCAGCTTGGGCCGGACGGCCGGGGACATTCAGTACTTC	TRBJ2-4	.	TRBV5-8	.